The 22 T cell receptor beta chains in this list originate from one sample, sequenced in a study of T cells expressing NK-cell markers (dated by TCRdb to the early 2020s). Libraries were constructed by 5' RACE. Reads for this sample came from an Illumina HiSeq 2000. Following TCRdb reprocessing, every CDR3 protein sequence forms one entry, and DNA is not provided. The sample's own table lists some 140,000 distinct CDR3 sequences. Around a third of the sample belongs to the ten largest clones. Specimen: blood T cells: a sorted CD56 or NKG2C T cell subset, CD4+ or CD8+ T cells, or bulk PBMC T cells (not recorded which). Receptors originate from a woman between 50 and 59 years old in good health. Donor details come from another sample of the same person, matched by shared clones.

The gene calls are TRBV6-6 and TRBJ1-2; the TCRdb call, TRBD1, lacks DNA for checking. Per germline, CDR1 MNHNY and CDR2 SVGAGI (reference sequence). This CDR3 spans 15 amino acids. The CDR3 protein is CATVADSRGFYGYTF.

The chain joins TRBV4-1 to TRBJ2-1. This CDR3 has 16 residues. Germline V gives CDR1 MGHRA, CDR2 YSYEKL. CDR3 protein: CASSQDRQSSYNEQFF.

The chain employs TRBV19 and TRBJ2-1; lacking DNA, the TRBD1 call made by TCRdb goes unchecked. The CDR3 loop spans 14 amino acids. Germline V lookup: CDR1 LNHDA, CDR2 SQIVND (reference sequence). Here the CDR3 reads CASSRQGLVNEQFF.

V gene TRBV12-5 combines with J gene TRBJ2-7. The CDR3 length is 13 residues. The germline V gene has CDR1 LGHNT and CDR2 FRNRAP. The CDR3 loop reads CASGLSDSYEQYF.

This chain uses TRBV20-1 with TRBJ2-7; TCRdb names TRBD2, which stays unverified in the absence of DNA. The germline gives CDR1 DFQATT, CDR2 SNEGSKA (reference sequence). The CDR3 extends over 14 amino acids. The CDR3 loop reads CSATSAELRHEQYF.

The rearrangement uses TRBV6-6 and TRBJ2-7; the D gene TCRdb calls, TRBD1, cannot be checked with no DNA. CDR1 and CDR2 from the germline V gene are MNHNY and SVGAGI (reference sequence). The CDR3 length is 16 residues. CDR3 amino acids: CASSPTGTGALYEQYF.

Here the CDR3 reads CASSLEAAVYEQYF. This chain uses TRBV5-6 with TRBJ2-7; checking the TCRdb D call of TRBD2 is not possible without DNA. This CDR3 is built from 14 residues. Germline CDR1 is SGHDT and CDR2 is YYEEEE. Full variable domain (remainder filled in from reference TRBV5-6 and TRBJ2-7): DAGVTQSPTHLIKTRGQQVTLRCSPKSGHDTVSWYQQALGQGPQFIFQYYEEEERQRGNFPDRFSGHQFPNYSSELNVNALLLGDSALYLCASSLEAAVYEQYFGPGTRLTVT.

The V gene is TRBV29-1, the J gene TRBJ1-2; TCRdb's D call, TRBD1, is unchecked because there is no DNA. The CDR3 runs to 13 residues. Germline V gives CDR1 SQVTM, CDR2 ANQGSEA. CDR3 loop: CITQVQGRFGYTF.

The V and J genes are TRBV7-8 and TRBJ2-3; TCRdb returns TRBD2, unconfirmable since there is no DNA. Germline V gene lookup returns CDR1 SGHVS and CDR2 FQNEAQ. The CDR3 has 16 residues. The CDR3 sequence is CASSRTGTFSTDTQYF.

The chain recombines TRBV18 with TRBJ2-2. CDR1 and CDR2 from the germline V gene are KGHSH and LQKENI. The CDR3 extends over 15 amino acids. The CDR3 here is CASSPPVGNTGELFF. Variable domain in full (rest from reference TRBV18 and TRBJ2-2): NAGVMQNPRHLVRRRGQEARLRCSPMKGHSHVYWYRQLPEEGLKFMVYLQKENIIDESGMPKERFSAEFPKEGPSILRIQQVVRGDSAAYFCASSPPVGNTGELFFGEGSRLTVL.

The rearrangement joins TRBV7-8 to TRBJ2-5; TCRdb outputs TRBD1, but without DNA this stays unchecked. Germline V lookup: CDR1 SGHVS, CDR2 FQNEAQ. This CDR3 comprises 16 residues. CDR3: CASSLTANPPQETQYF.

V and J are TRBV2 and TRBJ2-1. The germline V gene has CDR1 SNHLY and CDR2 FYNNEI. CDR3 length equals 12 residues. The CDR3 loop is CASIGLINEQFF.

The CDR3 spells CASSLLGRPAGTGLHNEQFF. The chain is built from TRBV4-1 and TRBJ2-1; TCRdb picks TRBD1, but there is no DNA to check that call. Looked up from germline, CDR1 is MGHRA and CDR2 is YSYEKL. The CDR3 consists of 20 residues.

The chain has TRBV7-7 and TRBJ2-1; with no DNA, the TCRdb D assignment of TRBD2 cannot be verified. CDR1 and CDR2 from the germline V gene are SSHAT and FNYEAQ (reference sequence). The CDR3 sequence is 15 residues long. CDR3: CASSLRPGLNNEQFF.

The chain joins TRBV19 to TRBJ1-1. Germline CDR1 and CDR2: LNHDA and SQIVND (reference sequence). The CDR3 contains 14 residues. CDR3 sequence reads: CASTLGHGNTEAFF.

The chain carries TRBV19 and TRBJ2-3. CDR1 is LNHDA, CDR2 SQIVND, per germline (reference sequence). This CDR3 has 14 residues. The CDR3 spells CASSIGLAADTQYF.

This chain uses TRBV20-1 with TRBJ2-1; TCRdb selects TRBD2, and the lack of DNA leaves this call unchecked. There are 15 residues in the CDR3. Germline V gene sequence: CDR1 DFQATT, CDR2 SNEGSKA (reference sequence). This CDR3 is CSARSRLAGYNEQFF.

V and J are TRBV3-1 and TRBJ2-1. Germline V gene sequence: CDR1 LGHDT, CDR2 YNNKEL (reference sequence). This CDR3 is 14 amino acids long. The CDR3 sequence: CASSLATQADEQFF.

This CDR3 is CASAGAEETQYF. The chain is built from TRBV4-1 and TRBJ2-5; TCRdb's D call of TRBD1 is untestable without DNA. The CDR3 runs 12 residues. Germline CDR1 reads MGHRA; CDR2 reads YSYEKL.

The chain is built from TRBV6-5 and TRBJ2-3. Germline V gene lookup returns CDR1 MNHEY and CDR2 SVGAGI. There are 16 residues in the CDR3. The CDR3 here is CASSLLDGSSTDTQYF.

This rearrangement joins TRBV2 to TRBJ2-1; TCRdb selects TRBD2, and the lack of DNA leaves this call unchecked. This CDR3 has 14 residues. The germline CDR1 and CDR2 sequences are SNHLY and FYNNEI. CDR3 sequence reads: CASKEDSSYNEQFF.

The V gene is TRBV5-6, the J gene TRBJ1-2; there is no DNA to check the TCRdb D call of TRBD1. This CDR3 contains 13 residues. CDR1 and CDR2 (germline): SGHDT, YYEEEE. CDR3 sequence: CASSLEGAVGYTF.